The 24 T cell receptor beta chains below were found in one sample sequenced in a study of cytomegalovirus exposure and HLA in healthy donors. The primer mix had 60 Vbeta and 13 Jbeta primers. Repertoires were generated with immunoSEQ multiplex PCR, while TCRdb's copy carries only in-frame clones and drops some. The data hold about 180,000 clones, with about three quarters observed a single time. The sequenced sample consisted of PBMCs. These TCRs come from a woman aged 55-69 years in good health and CMV-seropositive.

Comment on this clone: The junction and the germline gene differ at one end; a read error may be behind it. The chain recombines TRBV7-7 with TRBJ2-2; TRBD1 matches at 10 bases. The CDR3 runs 15 residues. Germline V gene lookup returns CDR1 SSHAT and CDR2 FNYEAQ (reference sequence). Here the CDR3 reads CASSSPDRGIGELFF. The CDR3 nucleotides are TGTGCTAGCAGCTCGCCGGACAGGGGGATCGGGGAGCTGTTTTTT.

J is TRBJ2-7 and V is TRBV11-2; no clear D. CDR1 is SGHAT, CDR2 FQNNGV, per germline. CDR3 length: 13 amino acids. V shed 6 bases and J shed 2 bases, with 11 bases lying between them. Here the CDR3 reads CASSLRSTYEQYF. For the CDR3, the DNA is TGTGCCAGCAGTTTGAGGTCCACCTACGAGCAGTACTTC.

On this clone itself: An end of the junction does not agree with germline; a read error may underlie this. This chain uses TRBV4-1 with TRBJ2-6; D gene unclear. This CDR3 has 14 residues. Germline V gene lookup returns CDR1 MGHRA and CDR2 YSYEKL. The CDR3 loop reads CATSTWSGANVLTF. The CDR3 DNA sequence: TGCGCCACCAGCACTTGGTCTGGGGCCAACGTCCTGACTTTC.

The CDR3 here is CASSRGHQPQHF. For the CDR3, the DNA is TGTGCCAGCAGTAGGGGGCATCAGCCCCAGCATTTT. The V call is TRBV14, the J call TRBJ1-5, with 7 bases that match TRBD1. Germline CDR1 SGHDN, CDR2 FVKESK. V lost 6 bases to trimming and J lost 5 bases; unmatched junction nucleotides: 1. The CDR3 has 12 residues.

The CDR3 region has the DNA TGCGCCAGCAGTGAGTCGAGGGGACAGGGAGTGTTTTTT. This gives the protein CASSESRGQGVFF. This chain joins TRBV10-2 and TRBJ1-4, with 9 bases aligning to TRBD1. Unmatched junction bases numbered 5, after V lost 0 bases and J lost 15 bases. CDR1 and CDR2 (germline): WSHSY, SAAADI. This CDR3 has 13 residues.

This clone was seen a handful of times. The V and J genes are TRBV19 and TRBJ1-6; a possible D gene is TRBD1 (5 bases). The CDR3 totals 15 residues. Trimming removed 2 bases from V and 9 bases from J, with 14 bases in between. Germline V gene sequence: CDR1 LNHDA, CDR2 SQIVND (reference sequence). In DNA, the CDR3 is TGTGCCAGTAGTATAAAGTCGGGGGACGGTTCACCCCTCCACTTT. Its translation: CASSIKSGDGSPLHF.

A word on this clone: One end of the junction varies from germline; a read error may be responsible. This chain uses TRBV9 with TRBJ2-6, with D perhaps TRBD1 (5 bases). The CDR3 length is 17 residues. Germline V CDR1 and CDR2: SGDLS, YYNGEE. Here the CDR3 DNA reads TGTGCCAGCAGCGTAGTTTCAGATTTCTCTGGGGCCAACGGCCTGACTTTC. This codes for CASSVVSDFSGANGLTF.

This sequence joins TRBV5-4 and TRBJ2-1; 11 bases line up with TRBD2. V was clipped by 3 bases and J by 9 bases; unmatched bases: 11. Germline V gene data show CDR1 as SGHNT and CDR2 as YYREEE (reference sequence). The CDR3 contains 16 residues. The CDR3 loop is CASSWIAGGLLGEQFF. Written as DNA, the CDR3 is TGTGCCAGCAGCTGGATAGCGGGAGGGCTGTTAGGTGAGCAGTTCTTC.

A single count supports this clone. The CDR3 DNA reads as TGTGCCAGCAGTGGAAACAGCTATGGCTACACCTTC. As protein: CASSGNSYGYTF. V gene TRBV6-1 combines with J gene TRBJ1-2; D is undetermined. The CDR3 is 12 residues long. Germline V gives CDR1 MNHNS, CDR2 SASEGT. V was pared by 4 bases and J by 4 bases, with 7 bases between.

V usage is TRBV7-3 and J usage is TRBJ2-3; no firm D call. V was clipped by 0 bases and J by 2 bases, with 9 bases between them. CDR3 length: 15 residues. The germline gives CDR1 SGHTA, CDR2 FQGTGA. The CDR3 coding sequence is TGTGCCAGCAGCTTAACCGGGTCCGTCACAGATACGCAGTATTTT. Amino acid sequence: CASSLTGSVTDTQYF.

This chain joins TRBV18 and TRBJ1-1; D might be TRBD1 (5 bases). The V gene's germline CDR1 is KGHSH and CDR2 LQKENI. Between the trimmed V and J ends, which lost 3 bases and 4 bases, there was a span of 15 bases. There are 15 residues in the CDR3. The CDR3 spells CASSPSGGRSTEAFF. CDR3 bases: TGTGCCAGCTCACCCTCGGGGGGAAGGAGCACTGAAGCTTTCTTT.

This clone was seen only once. The V and J genes are TRBV5-4 and TRBJ2-7; 9 bases line up with TRBD1. Germline CDR1 and CDR2: SGHNT and YYREEE (reference sequence). CDR3 size: 14 residues. V lost 1 base, J lost 5 bases, and 4 bases stayed unmatched. The CDR3 region has the DNA TGTGCCAGCAGCTTGTGGGACAGGGTCAACGAGCAGTACTTC. Translated: CASSLWDRVNEQYF.

This chain connects TRBV5-1 to TRBJ2-3, with 8 bases fitting TRBD1. This CDR3 is 16 amino acids long. CDR1 and CDR2 from the germline V gene are SGHRS and YFSETQ. Trimming removed 0 bases from V and 3 bases from J; junction bases left unmatched: 6. CDR3 loop: CASSLVGQGTTDTQYF. The CDR3 bases are TGCGCCAGCAGCTTGGTAGGACAGGGAACGACAGATACGCAGTATTTT.

This chain uses TRBV25-1 with TRBJ2-2, with 8 bases that match TRBD1. V lost 1 base to trimming and J lost 0 bases; unmatched junction nucleotides: 7. In germline, CDR1 is MGHDK, CDR2 SYGVNS. CDR3 length equals 18 residues. The CDR3 DNA is TGTGCCAGCAGTGAATCGGACAGGGCCTACGCGAACACCGGGGAGCTGTTTTTT. Translation gives CASSESDRAYANTGELFF.

This chain connects TRBV6-4 to TRBJ2-3, with 10 bases identical to TRBD2. After removal of 2 bases from V and 5 bases from J, the junction contained 10 bases not matched to a gene. CDR3 length equals 17 residues. The germline gives CDR1 MRHNA, CDR2 SNTAGT. CDR3 in amino acids: CASSDDPAGGPVDTQYF. Here the CDR3 DNA reads TGTGCCAGCAGTGACGACCCAGCGGGAGGGCCTGTAGATACGCAGTATTTT.

This rearrangement joins TRBV2 to TRBJ1-4, with D perhaps TRBD1 (5 bases). From germline, CDR1 is SNHLY and CDR2 FYNNEI. V was cut by 4 bases and J by 7 bases, with 19 bases left in between. The CDR3 loop spans 16 amino acids. CDR3 in amino acids: CASSGSTGTMAEKLFF. In nucleotides, the CDR3 is TGTGCCAGCAGTGGATCAACCGGGACTATGGCTGAAAAACTGTTTTTT.

This clone was recorded a few times. Other DNA variants within this sample encode the same CDR3. V gene TRBV4-2 combines with J gene TRBJ2-7; 13 nucleotides agree with TRBD2. CDR3 size: 15 residues. CDR1 and CDR2 (germline): LGHNA, YNFKEQ. Losses at the gene ends were 1 base for V and 4 bases for J; bases not matched to a gene: 1. This chain's CDR3 is CASSQGLAGGYEQYF. The CDR3 DNA reads TGTGCCAGCAGCCAAGGACTAGCGGGGGGTTACGAGCAGTACTTC.

The chain recombines TRBV2 with TRBJ2-1; D is undetermined. Looked up from germline, CDR1 is SNHLY and CDR2 is FYNNEI. This CDR3 region has 13 residues. V dropped 11 bases and J dropped 6 bases, with 17 bases sitting between them. In DNA form, the CDR3 reads TGTGCCTTCGAGCTAGATTTCGGCAATGAGCAGTTCTTC. This sequence encodes CAFELDFGNEQFF.

The chain has TRBV5-4 and TRBJ1-1, with 8 positions matching TRBD1. The germline V gene encodes CDR1 SGHNT and CDR2 YYREEE (reference sequence). The CDR3 has 16 residues. With V trimmed by 1 base and J by 11 bases, 16 bases remained unmatched. The DNA for the CDR3 is TGTGCCAGCAGCTTGCGTTCGGACAGGGTCTTATCGTCGGCTTTCTTT. Protein product: CASSLRSDRVLSSAFF.

V usage is TRBV6-5 and J usage is TRBJ2-3; TRBD1 aligns across 7 bases. The germline gives CDR1 MNHEY, CDR2 SVGAGI. Trimming removed 8 bases from V and 3 bases from J; junction bases left unmatched: 5. There are 13 residues in the CDR3. This CDR3 reads CASGRDRTDTQYF. CDR3 DNA: TGTGCCAGCGGTAGGGACAGAACAGATACGCAGTATTTT.

The V call is TRBV5-1, the J call TRBJ1-1; 11 bases map to TRBD1. Trimming took 4 bases from V and 5 from J; bases not matched to a gene: 7. Germline-derived CDR1 and CDR2 are SGHRS and YFSETQ. CDR3 length equals 15 residues. The CDR3 protein is CASSRGGQGVTEAFF. The CDR3 DNA reads TGCGCCAGCAGCCGGGGGGGACAGGGGGTAACTGAAGCTTTCTTT.

This chain connects TRBV2 to TRBJ1-5; 7 bases line up with TRBD1. The CDR3 is 15 residues long. Germline CDR1 and CDR2: SNHLY and FYNNEI. Trimming cost V 5 bases and J 2 bases; bases outside gene matches: 6. This CDR3 reads CASSRRQGGNQPQHF. The CDR3 region has the DNA TGTGCCAGCAGTAGGAGACAGGGTGGCAATCAGCCCCAGCATTTT.

The chain recombines TRBV5-4 with TRBJ2-1, with TRBD2 identical over 16 bases. The CDR3 contains 16 residues. Losses at the gene ends were 4 bases for V and 9 bases for J; bases not matched to a gene: 7. Germline V CDR1 and CDR2: SGHNT, YYREEE (reference sequence). CDR3 nucleotides: TGTGCCAGCAGCACGGGACTAGCGGGAGGGCCGGGTGAGCAGTTCTTC. Its translation is CASSTGLAGGPGEQFF. Together with reference TRBV5-4 and TRBJ2-1, the CDR3 gives the full variable domain: ETGVTQSPTHLIKTRGQQVTLRCSSQSGHNTVSWYQQALGQGPQFIFQYYREEENGRGNFPPRFSGLQFPNYSSELNVNALELDDSALYLCASSTGLAGGPGEQFFGPGTRLTVL.

This clone was seen once. The chain carries TRBV28 and TRBJ2-7, with D tentatively TRBD1 (6 bases). V was cut by 3 bases and J by 12 bases, with 21 bases left in between. The CDR3 covers 14 residues. Looked up from germline, CDR1 is MDHEN and CDR2 is SYDVKM. The CDR3: CASSFQGYRAPVYF. The CDR3 DNA sequence: TGTGCCAGCAGTTTTCAGGGGTACCGGGCCCCCGTGTACTTC.